The 31 T cell receptor beta chains below were found in one sample sequenced in a study of beta chain features in type 1 diabetes. Notes on the study in general: Shortening that was moderate but significant affected the TCRB CDR3s of Type 1 diabetes patients in all four CD4+ subsets.

What was sequenced were expressed TCRB transcripts, since all of the isolated RNA had been reverse transcribed. Sequencing used immunoSEQ multiplex PCR; TCRdb keeps in-frame clones, though not all of them. The sample holds 300,000 to 400,000 clones, 7% to 10% seen once. These receptors are not linked to any known antigen. Sequencing was performed on central memory CD4+ T cells from blood. The receptors derive from a man aged 30-40 years with type 1 diabetes.

This sequence joins TRBV6-6 and TRBJ2-3; 9 bases map to TRBD2. The V segment lost 6 bases and the J segment 3 bases; nucleotides outside the gene matches: 10. Germline CDR1 is MNHNY and CDR2 is SVGAGI (reference sequence). The length of the CDR3 is 16 residues. The CDR3, as DNA: TGTGCCAGCAGACCCCTAGGCGGGGGGGCAACAGATACGCAGTATTTT. Translation gives CASRPLGGGATDTQYF.

CDR3 region: CASSLSRGAWDEQFF. The CDR3 DNA sequence: TGTGCCAGCAGTTTGTCGCGGGGGGCATGGGATGAGCAGTTCTTC. V gene TRBV2 combines with J gene TRBJ2-1; 8 bases agree with TRBD2. The CDR3 totals 15 residues. V was clipped by 5 bases and J by 8 bases; unmatched bases: 11. In germline, CDR1 is SNHLY, CDR2 FYNNEI.

This clone showed up many times. V gene TRBV29-1 combines with J gene TRBJ2-1, with D tentatively TRBD2 (7 bases). The germline V and J ends were trimmed by 4 bases and 3 bases, with 13 bases remaining between them. Germline assignment: CDR1 SQVTM and CDR2 ANQGSEA. The CDR3 is 14 amino acids. The CDR3: CSVGSGGHYNEQFF. In DNA, the CDR3 is TGCAGCGTTGGCTCCGGGGGGCACTACAATGAGCAGTTCTTC.

The chain carries TRBV5-4 and TRBJ1-2; 11 bases match TRBD1. The germline V gene has CDR1 SGHNT and CDR2 YYREEE (reference sequence). The CDR3 has 17 amino acids. V dropped 5 bases and J dropped 2; count of bases not matched to a gene: 11. CDR3 loop: CASSPGQGARLNYGYTF. The CDR3 coding sequence is TGTGCCAGCAGTCCCGGACAGGGGGCTAGATTAAACTATGGCTACACCTTC.

J is TRBJ2-3 and V is TRBV5-1; weak D call: TRBD2 (5 bases). The germline gives CDR1 SGHRS, CDR2 YFSETQ. The CDR3 totals 15 residues. V dropped 1 base and J dropped 2 bases, with 11 bases sitting between them. CDR3 residues: CASSLIGENTDTQYF. The CDR3 DNA sequence: TGCGCCAGCAGCTTGATCGGGGAAAACACAGATACGCAGTATTTT.

The chain couples TRBV9 to TRBJ2-7; D not resolved. The germline V gene encodes CDR1 SGDLS and CDR2 YYNGEE. The CDR3 is 13 residues long. V was cut by 4 bases and J by 7 bases, with 15 bases left in between. CDR3 in DNA: TGTGCCAGCAGCCCACAGAGATACGGTGAGCAGTACTTC. As protein: CASSPQRYGEQYF.

V and J are TRBV10-3 and TRBJ2-5; 8 bases are a match to TRBD1. This CDR3 has 14 amino acids. Germline values: CDR1 ENHRY, CDR2 SYGVKD. V dropped 4 bases and J dropped 9; count of bases not matched to a gene: 10. The CDR3 sequence: CAISVGQGQSAQYF. In nucleotides, the CDR3 is TGTGCCATCAGTGTAGGACAGGGACAATCGGCCCAGTACTTC.

There are a few counts of this clone. The chain links TRBV10-3 to TRBJ2-1, with 8 bases aligning to TRBD1. With V trimmed by 4 bases and J by 6 bases, 8 bases remained unmatched. Germline CDR1 ENHRY, CDR2 SYGVKD. This CDR3 has 15 residues. DNA for the CDR3: TGTGCCATCAGTGCGACAGGGGCCCCCGGCAATGAGCAGTTCTTC. It yields the protein CAISATGAPGNEQFF.

This clone was observed a few times. The chain employs TRBV5-6 and TRBJ2-7; no reliable D call. With 0 bases removed from V and 4 bases from J, the gap between germline ends came to 5 bases. The CDR3 covers 12 residues. CDR1 is SGHDT and CDR2 is YYEEEE in the germline V gene. The CDR3 nucleotides read TGTGCCAGCAGCTTGGGTCAATACGAGCAGTACTTC. Its protein product is CASSLGQYEQYF.

The sample holds a few counts of this clone. This chain connects TRBV9 to TRBJ2-1, with 7 bases identical to TRBD1. Per the germline V gene, CDR1 is SGDLS and CDR2 is YYNGEE. The J segment lost 2 bases and the V segment lost 4 bases, leaving 6 bases of the junction unmatched. The CDR3 is made up of 15 amino acids. The CDR3 protein is CASSPRGLTYNEQFF. The CDR3 DNA sequence: TGTGCCAGCAGCCCAAGGGGGCTAACCTACAATGAGCAGTTCTTC.

This clone was counted a few times. The chain is built from TRBV5-6 and TRBJ2-6; D remains unclear. CDR1 is SGHDT and CDR2 is YYEEEE in the germline V gene. V lost 3 bases and J lost 0, with 4 bases in between. This CDR3 is 14 amino acids long. The chain's CDR3 is CASSSRSGANVLTF. CDR3 DNA: TGTGCCAGCAGCTCTCGCTCTGGGGCCAACGTCCTGACTTTC.

A single count supports this clone. This chain uses TRBV7-9 with TRBJ2-7, with 7 bases aligning to TRBD2. CDR3 size: 15 residues. The germline V gene encodes CDR1 SEHNR and CDR2 FQNEAQ (reference sequence). V lost 5 bases and J lost 0; bases outside the gene matches: 7. The CDR3 loop is CASSHGRVSSYEQYF. The CDR3 DNA reads as TGTGCCAGCAGCCATGGGAGGGTTAGCTCCTACGAGCAGTACTTC.

This rearrangement joins TRBV19 to TRBJ2-1, with 7 nucleotides matching TRBD2. V trimming: 4 bases; J trimming: 5 bases; junction bases outside the gene matches: 8. CDR3 size: 15 residues. Germline CDR1 LNHDA, CDR2 SQIVND (reference sequence). The CDR3, as DNA: TGTGCCAGTAGTAGAGGGAGGGATGGCAACAATGAGCAGTTCTTC. Amino acids: CASSRGRDGNNEQFF.

This clone was observed a handful of times. The gene calls are TRBV9 and TRBJ1-5; unclear D gene. V lost 3 bases, J lost 8 bases, and 12 bases lay in between. Germline assignment: CDR1 SGDLS and CDR2 YYNGEE. The CDR3 is made up of 13 amino acids. Here the CDR3 reads CASSETHSEPQHF. The CDR3 DNA sequence: TGTGCCAGCAGCGAGACGCATTCCGAGCCCCAGCATTTT. Complete variable domain (other parts from reference TRBV9 and TRBJ1-5): DSGVTQTPKHLITATGQRVTLRCSPRSGDLSVYWYQQSLDQGLQFLIQYYNGEERAKGNILERFSAQQFPDLHSELNLSSLELGDSALYFCASSETHSEPQHFGDGTRLSIL.

Comments on this clone: An end of the junction does not agree with germline; a read error may underlie this. The chain joins TRBV5-4 to TRBJ2-5; D is possibly TRBD1 (6 bases). CDR3 length: 14 amino acids. Per germline, CDR1 SGHNT and CDR2 YYREEE (reference sequence). For the CDR3, the DNA is TGCGCCAGCAGCCAAGGACAGAGGCAAGAGACCCAGTACTTC. As protein: CASSQGQRQETQYF.

The chain uses TRBV7-2 and TRBJ2-3; a weak D match, TRBD1 (6 bases). Trimming took 0 bases from V and 5 from J, leaving 15 bases between them. Germline V lookup: CDR1 SGHTA, CDR2 FQGNSA. The CDR3 contains 16 residues. The CDR3 here is CASSLAPGLGGDTQYF. For the CDR3, the DNA is TGTGCCAGCAGCTTAGCACCGGGATTAGGGGGAGATACGCAGTATTTT.

The V gene is TRBV7-9, the J gene TRBJ2-2; D remains ambiguous. Looked up from germline, CDR1 is SEHNR and CDR2 is FQNEAQ (reference sequence). The CDR3 totals 13 residues. Trimming removed 3 bases at V and 3 bases at J, with 5 bases between. The CDR3 DNA is TGTGCCAGCAGCTTGGCCCACACCGGGGAGCTGTTTTTT. Translation: CASSLAHTGELFF.

The chain links TRBV28 to TRBJ2-7; D ambiguous. Trimming stripped 3 bases from V and 2 bases from J, with 14 bases between. Germline CDR1 MDHEN, CDR2 SYDVKM. The length of the CDR3 is 15 residues. In DNA, the CDR3 is TGTGCCAGCAGTTTTGTTGGCAGTGGGACCTACGAGCAGTACTTC. Residues: CASSFVGSGTYEQYF.

This clone came up a few times. The genes are TRBV7-2 and TRBJ1-1; D unresolved. Germline lookup yields CDR1 SGHTA and CDR2 FQGNSA. This CDR3 spans 14 amino acids. Trimming took 0 bases from V and 0 from J, leaving 5 bases between them. For the CDR3, the DNA is TGTGCCAGCAGCTTAGCAGTCATGAACACTGAAGCTTTCTTT. Translation gives CASSLAVMNTEAFF.

This clone turned up a few times. The rearrangement uses TRBV6-1 and TRBJ1-6; 10 bases map to TRBD1. The length of the CDR3 is 19 residues. Trimming at V came to 2 bases and at J to 9 bases, leaving 16 bases not matched to a gene. The germline V gene encodes CDR1 MNHNS and CDR2 SASEGT. The CDR3 reads CASSERHRTGGMRSSPLHF. The CDR3 bases are TGTGCCAGCAGTGAACGGCACCGGACAGGGGGAATGCGATCTTCACCCCTCCACTTT.

This clone was seen a handful of times. The same CDR3 can be traced to other DNA sequences in this sample. The V gene is TRBV7-2, the J gene TRBJ2-3; D ambiguous. The CDR3 consists of 14 residues. Germline lookup yields CDR1 SGHTA and CDR2 FQGNSA. The ends were cut back, 1 base at V and 1 base at J, with 6 bases in the middle. In DNA form, the CDR3 reads TGTGCCAGCAGCTTAGGTCCAGGCACAGATACGCAGTATTTT. Amino acids: CASSLGPGTDTQYF.

This clone was found a few times. The identical CDR3 is also encoded by other nucleotide sequences in the sample. This chain links TRBV5-4 with TRBJ1-6; D possibly corresponds to TRBD1 (5 bases). The V gene's germline CDR1 is SGHNT and CDR2 YYREEE (reference sequence). This CDR3 contains 14 residues. Deletions cut 2 bases from V and 6 bases from J, with 9 bases between. The CDR3 reads CASSFRDGNSPLHF. In DNA, the CDR3 is TGTGCCAGCAGCTTTCGGGACGGTAATTCACCCCTCCACTTT. Full variable domain (rest looked up from reference TRBV5-4 and TRBJ1-6): ETGVTQSPTHLIKTRGQQVTLRCSSQSGHNTVSWYQQALGQGPQFIFQYYREEENGRGNFPPRFSGLQFPNYSSELNVNALELDDSALYLCASSFRDGNSPLHFGNGTRLTVT.

This clone was recorded a few times. The rearrangement links TRBV5-6 to TRBJ1-5; D ambiguous. The CDR3 has 13 residues. V lost 0 bases, J lost 4 bases, and 5 bases lay in between. The V gene's germline CDR1 is SGHDT and CDR2 YYEEEE. The CDR3, as DNA: TGTGCCAGCAGCTTGGCCTCTAATCAGCCCCAGCATTTT. It yields the protein CASSLASNQPQHF.

In this sample, this clone turned up a few times. CDR3 coding DNA: TGTGCCAGCAGCAAAGTCGTTGAAGTGGATTGGGTTGGGACAGGGGGGCCGAACACTGAAGCTTTCTTT. It is translated as CASSKVVEVDWVGTGGPNTEAFF. The chain carries TRBV21-1 and TRBJ1-1; TRBD1, the D gene given by the table, was not confirmed from the DNA. TRBV21-1 represents a pseudogene. This CDR3 region has 23 residues.

This clone has ten or more counts. The sample carries other DNA sequences with the same CDR3. The rearrangement uses TRBV5-1 and TRBJ1-5; tentative D call: TRBD1 (6 bases). This CDR3 is built from 15 residues. Germline CDR1 is SGHRS and CDR2 is YFSETQ. The germline V and J ends were trimmed by 4 bases and 2 bases, with 13 bases remaining between them. The CDR3 region is CASSLTGLGNQPQHF. DNA of the CDR3: TGCGCCAGCAGCCTCACAGGGCTGGGCAATCAGCCCCAGCATTTT.

This clone was counted a few times. DNA for the CDR3: TGTGCCATCAGTGATCGGGGGTTCGCCGGGGAGCTGTTTTTT. Translated, it gives CAISDRGFAGELFF. This rearrangement joins TRBV10-3 to TRBJ2-2; D is possibly TRBD2 (6 bases). From germline, CDR1 is ENHRY and CDR2 SYGVKD. This CDR3 has 14 amino acids. V was pared by 3 bases and J by 6 bases, with 11 bases between.

This chain uses TRBV5-4 with TRBJ1-2; TRBD1 aligns across 9 bases. CDR1 and CDR2 (germline): SGHNT, YYREEE (reference sequence). The CDR3 totals 14 residues. The V segment lost 0 bases and the J segment 8 bases; nucleotides outside the gene matches: 5. Here the CDR3 DNA reads TGTGCCAGCAGCTTGGAGGGGACAGGGAGAGGCTACACCTTC. Translation: CASSLEGTGRGYTF.

The V call is TRBV5-1, the J call TRBJ2-1; D not resolved. CDR1 and CDR2 (germline): SGHRS, YFSETQ. CDR3 length equals 15 residues. Trimming stripped 4 bases from V and 0 bases from J, with 11 bases between. CDR3 sequence: CASSPYGPSYNEQFF. The CDR3 DNA reads TGCGCCAGCAGCCCCTACGGGCCCTCCTACAATGAGCAGTTCTTC.

The chain is built from TRBV11-3 and TRBJ2-1, with D possibly matching TRBD1 (5 bases). The V gene's germline CDR1 is SGHNT and CDR2 YENEEA. This CDR3 has 15 residues. Deletions cut 0 bases from V and 3 bases from J, with 9 bases between. The CDR3 DNA reads as TGTGCCAGCAGCTTAGAAACAGGAAGCTACAATGAGCAGTTCTTC. This sequence encodes CASSLETGSYNEQFF.

This clone came up a few times. The chain joins TRBV29-1 to TRBJ1-2, with 7 bases matching TRBD1. V gave up 3 bases and J gave up 3 bases; unmatched junction bases: 7. This CDR3 is built from 14 residues. The germline V gene encodes CDR1 SQVTM and CDR2 ANQGSEA. For the CDR3, the DNA is TGCAGCGTTGATGAGCCCAGGGGGGACTATGGCTACACCTTC. It yields the protein CSVDEPRGDYGYTF.

This clone has only a few counts. V gene TRBV6-5 combines with J gene TRBJ1-2, with a possible D match to TRBD1 (6 bases). The CDR3 has 13 amino acids. The V end was cut by 7 bases, the J end by 5 bases, with 14 bases between. Looked up from germline, CDR1 is MNHEY and CDR2 is SVGAGI. CDR3 protein: CASTPQGGYGYTF. The CDR3 bases are TGTGCCAGCACCCCACAGGGTGGATATGGCTACACCTTC.